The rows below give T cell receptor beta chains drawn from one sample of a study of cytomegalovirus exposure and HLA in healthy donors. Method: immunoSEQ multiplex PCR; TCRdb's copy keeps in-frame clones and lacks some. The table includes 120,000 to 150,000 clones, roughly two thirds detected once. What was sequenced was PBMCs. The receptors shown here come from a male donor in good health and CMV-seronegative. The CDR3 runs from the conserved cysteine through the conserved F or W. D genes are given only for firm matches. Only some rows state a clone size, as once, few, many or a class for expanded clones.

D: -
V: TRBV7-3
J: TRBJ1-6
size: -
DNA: TGTGCCAGCATAGTAGGCAGGGTGATTTATAATTCACCCCTCCACTTT
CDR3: CASIVGRVIYNSPLHF

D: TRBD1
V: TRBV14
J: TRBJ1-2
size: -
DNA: TGTGCCAGCAGCCAGAACACAGGGGATTATGGCTACCCCTTC
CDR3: CASSQNTGDYGYPF

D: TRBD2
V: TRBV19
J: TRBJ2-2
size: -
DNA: TGTGCCAGTAGTTTTAGCGGGACCGAGGAGCTGTTTTTT
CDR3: CASSFSGTEELFF

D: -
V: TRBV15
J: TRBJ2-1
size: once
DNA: TGTGCCACCAGCAGACGTAGCCCGAGCTCCTACAATGAGCAGTTCTTC
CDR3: CATSRRSPSSYNEQFF

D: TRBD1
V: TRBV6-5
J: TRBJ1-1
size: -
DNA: TGTGCCAGCAGTTTCCGGGACAGGAGCCTAAACACTGAAGCTTTCTTT
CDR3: CASSFRDRSLNTEAFF

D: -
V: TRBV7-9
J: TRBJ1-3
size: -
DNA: TGTGCCAGCAGCTTAGACAGGAGCTCTGGAAACACCATATATTTT
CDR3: CASSLDRSSGNTIYF

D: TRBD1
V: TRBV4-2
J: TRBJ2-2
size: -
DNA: TGTGCCAGCAGCCAGACGGGACAGGTCTCTTCCGGGGAGCTGTTTTTT
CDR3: CASSQTGQVSSGELFF

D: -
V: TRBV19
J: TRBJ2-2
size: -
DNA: TGTGCCAGTAGCGACGGGATAAACACCGGGGAGCTGTTTTTT
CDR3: CASSDGINTGELFF

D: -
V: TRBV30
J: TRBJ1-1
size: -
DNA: TGTGCCTGGGACAGTGAAAAAGGTCTAGTTCGCACTGAAGCTTTCTTT
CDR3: CAWDSEKGLVRTEAFF

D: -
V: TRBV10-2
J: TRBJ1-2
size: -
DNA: TGCGCCAGCAGTGGGGAGGGCTTCGGTGGCTACACCTTC
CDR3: CASSGEGFGGYTF

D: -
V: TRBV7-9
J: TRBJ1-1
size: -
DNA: TGTGCCAGCAGCCAATCTCGGAGGGTTGAAGCTTTCTTT
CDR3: CASSQSRRVEAFF

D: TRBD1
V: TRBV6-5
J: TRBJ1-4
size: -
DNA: TGTGCCAGCAGTCGGTCCTCGGGACAGGGTGAAAAACTGTTTTTT
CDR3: CASSRSSGQGEKLFF

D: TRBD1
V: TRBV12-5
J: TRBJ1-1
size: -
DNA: TGTGCTAGTGGTAAACCGGGACAGGGGGCTTCTGAAGCTTTCTTT
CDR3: CASGKPGQGASEAFF

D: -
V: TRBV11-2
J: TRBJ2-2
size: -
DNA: TGTGCCAGCAGCTTATCCAGACTAGACGAGCTGTTTTTT
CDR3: CASSLSRLDELFF

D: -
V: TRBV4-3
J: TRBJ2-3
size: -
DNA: TGCGCCAGCAGCCAAGAAAGGGAGAGGGATACGCAGTATTTT
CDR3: CASSQERERDTQYF

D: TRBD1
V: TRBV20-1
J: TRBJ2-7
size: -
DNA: TGCAGTGCTTGGACAGGGAACGAGCAGTACTTC
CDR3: CSAWTGNEQYF

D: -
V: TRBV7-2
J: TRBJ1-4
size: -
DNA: TGTGCCAGCAGCCCATCGGAGGGGTGGTATGAAAAACTGTTTTTT
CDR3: CASSPSEGWYEKLFF

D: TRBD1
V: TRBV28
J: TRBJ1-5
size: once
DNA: TGTGCCAGCAGCCCTGGACAGGGGAATCAGCCCCAGCATTTT
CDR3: CASSPGQGNQPQHF

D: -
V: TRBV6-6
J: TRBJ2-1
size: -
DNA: TGTGCCAGCAGTTACTCGCAGGACATCTACCGCAATGAGCAGTTCTTC
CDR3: CASSYSQDIYRNEQFF

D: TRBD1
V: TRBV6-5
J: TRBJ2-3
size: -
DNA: TGTGCCAGCAGTTACTCAGACAGGGGGCTAGCAGATACGCAGTATTTT
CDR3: CASSYSDRGLADTQYF

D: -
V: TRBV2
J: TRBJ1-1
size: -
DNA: TGTGCCAGCAGCCAAACTACAAGGAACTATGAAGCTTTCTTT
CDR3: CASSQTTRNYEAFF

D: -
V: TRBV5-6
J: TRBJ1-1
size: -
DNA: TGTGCCAGCAGCTTGGCTGTTACAAACACTGAAGCTTTCTTT
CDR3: CASSLAVTNTEAFF

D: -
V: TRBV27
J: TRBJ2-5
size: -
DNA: TGTGCCAGCAGAACTGCCCGGACTGGGGGGTGGGAGACCCAGTACTTC
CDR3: CASRTARTGGWETQYF

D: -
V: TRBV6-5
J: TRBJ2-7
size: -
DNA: TGTGCCAGCAGACCCCCCGGGACCTACGAGCAGTACTTC
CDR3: CASRPPGTYEQYF

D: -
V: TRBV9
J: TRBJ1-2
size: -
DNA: TGTGCCAGCAGCGCAGCGGGTGGCTATGGCTACACCTTC
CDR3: CASSAAGGYGYTF

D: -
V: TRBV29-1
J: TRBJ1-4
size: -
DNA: TGCAGCGCTAATTCTCCAACTAATGAAAAACTGTTTTTT
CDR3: CSANSPTNEKLFF

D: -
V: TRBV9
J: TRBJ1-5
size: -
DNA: TGTGCCAGCAGCGTAGGTGGGGCGGGACAGCCCCAGCATTTT
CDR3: CASSVGGAGQPQHF

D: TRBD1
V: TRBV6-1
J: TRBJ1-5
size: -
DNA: TGTGCCAGCAGTGTTACTGCGGGACAGTCGAGCAATCAGCCCCAGCATTTT
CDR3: CASSVTAGQSSNQPQHF

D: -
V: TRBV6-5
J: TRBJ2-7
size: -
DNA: TGTGCCAGCAGTTCCTCCAGGGGCACCTACGAGCAGTACTTC
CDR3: CASSSSRGTYEQYF

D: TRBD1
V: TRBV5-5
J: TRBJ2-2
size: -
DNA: TGTGCCAGCAGCTTTAAACAGGGGCGGGACACCGGGGAGCTGTTTTTT
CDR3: CASSFKQGRDTGELFF

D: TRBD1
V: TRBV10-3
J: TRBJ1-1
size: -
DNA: TGTGCCACTAGACAGGGGACGGCGAACACTGAAGCTTTCTTT
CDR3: CATRQGTANTEAFF

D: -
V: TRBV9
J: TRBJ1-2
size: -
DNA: TGTGCCAGCAGCGCTCCGACACGCAGCTATGGCTACACCTTC
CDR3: CASSAPTRSYGYTF

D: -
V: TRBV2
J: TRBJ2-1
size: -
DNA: TGTGCCAGCAGTCAGGGATTTGGGAATGAGCAGTTCTTC
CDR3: CASSQGFGNEQFF